A single sample is the source of the 31 T cell receptor beta chains below, sequenced in a study of blood T cells in healthy people across ages. Combining a sample-barcoded 5' primer with a J-beta primer mix, a second PCR ran for about 7 to 12 cycles. One entry per CDR3 protein results from TCRdb running MiXCR on the 5' RACE reads. This table has hundreds of thousands of distinct CDR3 sequences, about 48% appearing once. The sample consisted of blood. These TCRs come from a man older than 75 in good health.

J is TRBJ2-3 and V is TRBV27; 10 bases fit TRBD2. Germline assignment: CDR1 MNHEY and CDR2 SMNVEV (reference sequence). The length of the CDR3 is 15 residues. V gave up 6 bases and J gave up 14 bases; unmatched junction bases: 17. CDR3: CASSWGLARGRYAYF. The CDR3 bases are TGTGCCAGCAGCTGGGGACTAGCGAGGGGCAGATACGCGTATTTT.

This clonotype has a handful of counts. The chain joins TRBV20-1 to TRBJ1-5; 7 bases are a match to TRBD1. V trimming: 5 bases; J trimming: 4 bases; junction bases outside the gene matches: 2. Per germline, CDR1 DFQATT and CDR2 SNEGSKA (reference sequence). This CDR3 region has 12 residues. The CDR3 reads CSALQGNQPQHF. DNA for the CDR3: TGCAGTGCTTTACAGGGGAATCAGCCCCAGCATTTT.

Worth noting for this clonotype: At one boundary the junction diverges from the germline segment, which might be a read error. The CDR3 nucleotides read TGCGCAAGCAATCAAAACGGGGCGTGGACCGGGGAGCTGTTTTTT. Protein: CASNQNGAWTGELFF. This chain connects TRBV4-1 to TRBJ2-2, with D perhaps matching TRBD1 or TRBD2 (5 bases each). The CDR3 runs 15 residues. CDR1 and CDR2 from the germline V gene are MGHRA and YSYEKL.

This clonotype was recorded only once. The gene calls are TRBV2 and TRBJ1-5, with TRBD1 as a possible D gene (5 bases). The CDR3 runs 11 residues. The V and J ends lost 4 bases and 11 bases respectively, with 9 bases between them. Germline CDR1 is SNHLY and CDR2 is FYNNEI. For the CDR3, the DNA is TGTGCCAGCAGTGGCGTGGGGGCCCAGCATTTT. Its protein is CASSGVGAQHF. Full variable domain (outside the CDR3, taken from reference TRBV2 and TRBJ1-5): EPEVTQTPSHQVTQMGQEVILRCVPISNHLYFYWYRQILGQKVEFLVSFYNNEISEKSEIFDDQFSVERPDGSNFTLKIRSTKLEDSAMYFCASSGVGAQHFGDGTRLSIL.

The rearrangement links TRBV18 to TRBJ2-1, with TRBD1 matching over 9 bases. CDR1 is KGHSH and CDR2 is LQKENI in the germline V gene. V gave up 3 bases and J gave up 9 bases; unmatched junction bases: 6. The CDR3 totals 14 residues. The CDR3 DNA reads as TGTGCCAGCTCACCCCCGGACAGGGGCCGTGAGCAGTTCTTC. Amino acids: CASSPPDRGREQFF.

This chain links TRBV7-9 with TRBJ2-7; TRBD2 is a possible D gene (6 bases). The V end lost 1 base, the J end lost 3 bases, and 16 bases lay between the germline ends. CDR3 size: 16 residues. Looked up from germline, CDR1 is SEHNR and CDR2 is FQNEAQ (reference sequence). CDR3 in amino acids: CASSLGGWEAVYEQYF. DNA for the CDR3: TGTGCCAGCAGCTTAGGTGGGTGGGAGGCCGTCTACGAGCAGTACTTC.

The chain carries TRBV2 and TRBJ2-1; D might be TRBD1 (6 bases). With 7 bases removed from V and 14 bases from J, the gap between germline ends came to 12 bases. Germline V gene lookup returns CDR1 SNHLY and CDR2 FYNNEI. CDR3 length: 10 residues. CDR3 residues: CASMGTREFF. CDR3 DNA: TGTGCCAGCATGGGGACAAGGGAGTTCTTC.

J is TRBJ2-4 and V is TRBV6-6; D not resolved. Judging by the DNA end, TRBJ2-7 fits better; the J call may be wrong. Germline CDR1 reads MNHNY; CDR2 reads SVGAGI (reference sequence). This CDR3 has 13 amino acids. The chain's CDR3 is CASSPGSVYEQYF. DNA of the CDR3: TGTGCCAGCAGCCCTGGAAGTGTCTACGAGCAGTACTTC.

The genes are TRBV15 and TRBJ2-5, with D hard to call. Germline V lookup: CDR1 LNHNV, CDR2 YYDKDF (reference sequence). CDR3 size: 15 residues. Trimming cost V 0 bases and J 13 bases, with 21 bases left between them. In DNA form, the CDR3 reads TGTGCCACCAGCAGAGAAGGAGCCGGAGACGTAACTTTGTACTTC. It translates to CATSREGAGDVTLYF.

The V call is TRBV2, the J call TRBJ1-5; D may be TRBD1 (6 bases). Germline CDR1 SNHLY, CDR2 FYNNEI. Trimming removed 7 bases at V and 4 bases at J, with 8 bases between. The CDR3 is 12 residues long. CDR3 sequence (DNA): TGTGCCAGCAAGACAGGAAATCAGCCCCAGCATTTT. It encodes CASKTGNQPQHF.

The rearrangement uses TRBV10-3 and TRBJ2-1; D may be TRBD2 (5 bases). CDR1 ENHRY and CDR2 SYGVKD come from the germline V gene. There are 12 residues in the CDR3. With 4 bases removed from V and 10 bases from J, the gap between germline ends came to 11 bases. This CDR3 is CAISVTRSEQFF. CDR3 sequence (DNA): TGTGCCATCAGTGTTACTAGATCCGAGCAGTTCTTC.

This chain connects TRBV2 to TRBJ1-1; no definite D call. V was cut by 5 bases and J by 3 bases, with 13 bases left in between. In germline, CDR1 is SNHLY, CDR2 FYNNEI. The CDR3 loop spans 14 amino acids. The CDR3, as DNA: TGTGCCAGCAGTAGAGAGGGTCCCGACACTGAAGCTTTCTTT. This codes for CASSREGPDTEAFF.

This clonotype was seen only a few times. The rearrangement joins TRBV6-5 to TRBJ1-2, with a possible D match to TRBD1 (5 bases). CDR3 length: 13 residues. The germline V gene encodes CDR1 MNHEY and CDR2 SVGAGI. The V end lost 2 bases, the J end lost 6 bases, and 10 bases lay between the germline ends. The CDR3 DNA follows: TGTGCCAGCAGTTACCGGGGCGACGATGGCTACACCTTC. Protein: CASSYRGDDGYTF.

CDR3 loop: CASSQDFLANSPLHF. CDR3 DNA sequence: TGCGCCAGCAGCCAAGATTTTTTGGCAAATTCACCCCTCCACTTT. The chain recombines TRBV4-1 with TRBJ1-6; D is uncertain. CDR1 and CDR2 from the germline V gene are MGHRA and YSYEKL. V lost 0 bases and J lost 7, with 10 bases in between. The CDR3 has 15 amino acids.

Notes on this clonotype: The junction departs from the called germline gene at one end, perhaps through a read error. This rearrangement joins TRBV18 to TRBJ2-5, with 8 bases matching TRBD1. The CDR3 spans 15 residues. Germline-derived CDR1 and CDR2 are KGHSH and LQKENI. The CDR3 protein is CASPPGGWYQETQYF. CDR3 bases: TGTGCCAGCCCACCAGGGGGCTGGTACCAAGAGACCCAGTACTTC.

This clonotype has only a few counts. The rearrangement links TRBV7-8 to TRBJ2-4, with D perhaps matching TRBD1 (5 bases). Trimming took off 5 bases at V and 7 bases at J, with 12 bases between the two ends. CDR1 and CDR2 (germline): SGHVS, FQNEAQ. The length of the CDR3 is 13 residues. CDR3 sequence (DNA): TGTGCCAGCAGCCCCGGACATATTAACATTCAGTACTTC. Translation: CASSPGHINIQYF.

Here the CDR3 reads CASSRFAGGTDTQYF. In DNA, the CDR3 is TGCGCCAGCAGCCGTTTTGCGGGTGGCACAGATACGCAGTATTTT. The chain carries TRBV4-1 and TRBJ2-3; D perhaps matches TRBD2 (5 bases). CDR1 and CDR2 (germline): MGHRA, YSYEKL. This CDR3 has 15 amino acids. Trimming pared 4 bases from V and 1 base from J, leaving 12 bases between.

V and J are TRBV10-3 and TRBJ2-2; TRBD2 is a possible D gene (5 bases). The CDR3 is made up of 13 amino acids. Per germline, CDR1 ENHRY and CDR2 SYGVKD. V was clipped by 10 bases and J by 4 bases, with 13 bases between them. This chain's CDR3 is CATSYGLTGELFF. The DNA for the CDR3 is TGTGCCACCTCGTATGGACTCACCGGGGAGCTGTTTTTT.

This chain joins TRBV10-3 and TRBJ1-1; 8 bases align to TRBD1. CDR1 and CDR2 (germline): ENHRY, SYGVKD. With 4 bases clipped from V and 5 bases from J, the junction kept 3 bases outside the gene matches. CDR3 length: 13 amino acids. Here the CDR3 reads CAISGTGRTEAFF. The CDR3 DNA sequence: TGTGCCATCAGTGGGACAGGGAGAACTGAAGCTTTCTTT.

The count of this clonotype is one. This chain joins TRBV24-1 and TRBJ1-1; D remains unclear. The CDR3 length is 14 residues. Trimming pared 9 bases from V and 5 bases from J, leaving 18 bases between. The germline CDR1 and CDR2 sequences are KGHDR and SFDVKD. CDR3 protein: CATRPAGARTEAFF. The CDR3 DNA reads TGTGCCACCCGACCAGCAGGTGCAAGGACTGAAGCTTTCTTT.

Comment on this clonotype: The junction departs from germline at one end; a sequencing error may be responsible. The chain employs TRBV5-1 and TRBJ2-6; possible D gene TRBD2, 6 bases. This CDR3 is built from 16 residues. CDR1 is SGHRS, CDR2 YFSETQ, per germline. CDR3 amino acids: CTSSLEGTSGANVLTF. The CDR3 nucleotides are TGCACCAGCAGCTTGGAGGGGACCTCTGGGGCCAACGTCCTGACTTTC.

This clonotype came up once. The chain joins TRBV14 to TRBJ2-1, with D unresolved. This CDR3 spans 11 amino acids. The germline V gene encodes CDR1 SGHDN and CDR2 FVKESK. V was shortened by 6 bases and J by 9 bases, with 9 bases between the two germline ends. CDR3 sequence: CASSLQVEQFF. For the CDR3, the DNA is TGTGCCAGCAGTCTCCAGGTTGAGCAGTTCTTC. The variable domain in full, completed from reference TRBV14 and TRBJ2-1, reads EAGVTQFPSHSVIEKGQTVTLRCDPISGHDNLYWYRRVMGKEIKFLLHFVKESKQDESGMPNNRFLAERTGGTYSTLKVQPAELEDSGVYFCASSLQVEQFFGPGTRLTVL.

This chain links TRBV9 with TRBJ2-7; a possible D gene is TRBD2 (5 bases). Germline CDR1 reads SGDLS; CDR2 reads YYNGEE. The CDR3 is 14 residues long. V was shortened by 0 bases and J by 3 bases, with 10 bases between the two germline ends. The CDR3 protein is CASSVASGNYEQYF. CDR3 in DNA: TGTGCCAGCAGCGTAGCTTCCGGGAACTACGAGCAGTACTTC. Supplemented by reference TRBV9 and TRBJ2-7, the full variable domain reads DSGVTQTPKHLITATGQRVTLRCSPRSGDLSVYWYQQSLDQGLQFLIQYYNGEERAKGNILERFSAQQFPDLHSELNLSSLELGDSALYFCASSVASGNYEQYFGPGTRLTVT.

The J gene is TRBJ2-7, the V gene TRBV20-1, with D possibly being TRBD2 (6 bases). Germline CDR1 and CDR2: DFQATT and SNEGSKA (reference sequence). The CDR3 extends over 12 amino acids. V was shortened by 6 bases and J by 5 bases, with 14 bases between the two germline ends. The CDR3 reads CSATKGGNEQYF. CDR3 nucleotide sequence: TGCAGTGCCACGAAGGGCGGGAACGAGCAGTACTTC.

The rearrangement uses TRBV20-1 and TRBJ2-4, with 8 bases that match TRBD1. The DNA end is more similar to TRBJ2-7, so the J call may be wrong. The germline gives CDR1 DFQATT, CDR2 SNEGSKA (reference sequence). The CDR3 spans 13 residues. The CDR3 protein is CSAPADRGPEQYF. The CDR3 DNA is TGCAGTGCTCCGGCCGACAGGGGCCCCGAGCAGTACTTC.

This chain joins TRBV6-2 or TRBV6-3 and TRBJ1-2; 7 bases map to TRBD1. The CDR3 runs to 15 residues. From germline, CDR1 is MNHEY and CDR2 SVGEGT. Germline trimming cut 6 bases from V and 4 bases from J; bases unmatched to any gene: 11. The CDR3 bases are TGTGCCAGCAGCCCTGGGACAGTGCCCGTCTATGGCTACACCTTC. Translating it yields CASSPGTVPVYGYTF.

The rearrangement joins TRBV6-5 to TRBJ2-7, with D tentatively TRBD1 (6 bases). CDR3 size: 14 residues. Trimming stripped 2 bases from V and 3 bases from J, with 11 bases between. CDR1 and CDR2 (germline): MNHEY, SVGAGI. CDR3 protein: CASSYPDRLYEQYF. CDR3 bases: TGTGCCAGCAGTTACCCGGACAGACTCTACGAGCAGTACTTC.

The chain combines TRBV7-9 with TRBJ2-1, with D perhaps matching TRBD2 (5 bases). The CDR3 covers 14 residues. Germline CDR1 reads SEHNR; CDR2 reads FQNEAQ (reference sequence). The V end was cut by 6 bases, the J end by 9 bases, with 18 bases between. DNA for the CDR3: TGTGCCAGCAGTCTAGAGGCGCTACGGGGTGAGCAGTTCTTC. Translating it yields CASSLEALRGEQFF. Filled out from reference TRBV7-9 and TRBJ2-1, the complete variable domain reads DTGVSQNPRHKITKRGQNVTFRCDPISEHNRLYWYRQTLGQGPEFLTYFQNEAQLEKSRLLSDRFSAERPKGSFSTLEIQRTEQGDSAMYLCASSLEALRGEQFFGPGTRLTVL.

The chain carries TRBV28 and TRBJ2-2; D is undetermined. The ends were cut back, 3 bases at V and 5 bases at J, with 34 bases in the middle. The germline V gene encodes CDR1 MDHEN and CDR2 SYDVKM. The CDR3 sequence is 22 residues long. The CDR3 coding sequence is TGTGCCAGCAGTTTCCCGATATTTGGCTATCGATCGTTCACGAATCGGACCGGGGAGCTGTTTTTT. It codes for CASSFPIFGYRSFTNRTGELFF.

The J gene is TRBJ2-1, the V gene TRBV19, with D possibly called TRBD1 or TRBD2 (7 bases each). This CDR3 comprises 14 residues. Germline V gene lookup returns CDR1 LNHDA and CDR2 SQIVND (reference sequence). V lost 4 bases, J lost 4 bases, and 11 bases lay in between. The CDR3 DNA reads as TGTGCCAGTAGTAGGCAGGGGGGGTACAATGAGCAGTTCTTC. This sequence encodes CASSRQGGYNEQFF.

This clonotype was observed a few times. The chain has TRBV5-1 and TRBJ2-7; D is possibly TRBD2 (6 bases). The CDR3 contains 15 residues. Germline values: CDR1 SGHRS, CDR2 YFSETQ. V lost 4 bases to trimming and J lost 1 base, with 15 bases between them. The DNA of the CDR3 is TGCGCCAGCAGCCCTGGGGGAGGAAGATCCTACGAGCAGTACTTC. It encodes CASSPGGGRSYEQYF.